Sequencing of this TCR beta chain was carried out in a study of cytomegalovirus exposure and HLA in healthy donors. Worth noting for this clone: The antigen is not known.

Primers: 60 Vbeta forward and 13 Jbeta reverse. Profiling relied on immunoSEQ multiplex PCR, and the TCRdb table lists in-frame clones only, not all of them. Found here are about 160,000 clones, 80% of them singletons; the top ten hold around 1.3%. V was cut by 6 bases and J by 2 bases, with 8 bases left in between. The CDR3 consists of 13 residues. The germline V gene encodes CDR1 MDHEN and CDR2 SYDVKM. The study's findings and limits: Most of the TCR beta V segments (in an earlier analysis) were productive either about 87% or about 30% of the time. A later analysis showed that HLA-associated TCR beta chains had undergone more clonal expansion than equally common others. Fewer N-insertions than the 666-donor mean were reportedly shown by an Asian-associated ancestry cluster in a later analysis.

J is TRBJ1-5 and V is TRBV28; possible D gene TRBD1, 6 bases. The source of this sequence is a woman aged 45-60 years in good health and CMV-seronegative. The sequencing input was PBMCs. The CDR3 sequence: CASRPGGNQPQHF. The CDR3 DNA reads as TGTGCCAGCAGGCCAGGGGGCAATCAGCCCCAGCATTTT. The complete variable domain, with remaining parts taken from reference TRBV28 and TRBJ1-5, reads DVKVTQSSRYLVKRTGEKVFLECVQDMDHENMFWYRQDPGLGLRLIYFSYDVKMKEKGDIPEGYSVSREKKERFSLILESASTNQTSMYLCASRPGGNQPQHFGDGTRLSIL.